This TCR beta chain was retrieved from a study of follicular helper T cells after annual influenza vaccination. Whole-study context: After each seasonal flu vaccination, blood came on days 0, 7 and 28.

The CDR3 loop spans 11 amino acids. The V and J ends lost 9 bases and 9 bases, in that order; junction bases with no gene match: 5. Germline CDR1 and CDR2: SNHLY and FYNNEI. The assay was immunoSEQ multiplex PCR, and TCRdb's table has in-frame clones only and misses some. The sample lists about 10,000 clones; over 70% were seen once. Specified time point: 2015-2016 season, pre-vaccination. No donor had influenza vaccine in the prior 6 months; all lived in the community. The sequencing used CXCR5+ CD38- circulating T follicular helper cells from blood, collected on the day of influenza vaccination. Subset of the sample: circulating Tfh, non-naive CD4+CXCR5+PD-1+ (ICOS+CD38+ or ICOS-CD38-). The rearrangement uses TRBV2 and TRBJ2-3, with 8 bases identical to TRBD1. The receptor comes from an adult who received the influenza vaccine. DNA for the CDR3: TGTGCCAGTAGGACAGGGAGGACGCAGTATTTT. Translation: CASRTGRTQYF.